Described below is a single T cell receptor beta chain sequence and its context. V shed 4 bases and J 6 bases; nucleotides not matched to a gene: 11. CDR3 size: 16 residues. CDR1 is SGHRS and CDR2 is YFSETQ in the germline V gene. Membership in each cohort depended on participant-reported clinical history. Sequencing used immunoSEQ multiplex PCR; TCRdb keeps in-frame clones, though not all of them. The table lists about 350,000 clones, about nine tenths of them singletons, with just over 1% in the top ten. The sample is drawn from a study of blood T cell repertoires in COVID-19. At the level of the study: There were acute and convalescent COVID-19 samples, and they came from the United States, Italy and Spain. T cells, B-cell-depleted T cells, or PBMCs provided the cDNA or gDNA that served as material.

The TCR was taken from a woman in her 30s who had been exposed to COVID-19. The V gene is TRBV5-1, the J gene TRBJ2-3; 10 nucleotides match TRBD2. The specimen was PBMCs or T cells enriched from blood (not recorded which). CDR3 DNA: TGCGCCAGCAGCCGCCAAGGGACTAGCGATTTGGATACGCAGTATTTT. Translation gives CASSRQGTSDLDTQYF. Full variable domain (outside the CDR3, taken from reference TRBV5-1 and TRBJ2-3): KAGVTQTPRYLIKTRGQQVTLSCSPISGHRSVSWYQQTPGQGLQFLFEYFSETQRNKGNFPGRFSGRQFSNSRSEMNVSTLELGDSALYLCASSRQGTSDLDTQYFGPGTRLTVL.